This paragraph covers one TCR beta chain sequence. No antigen is known for it. Per-base quality was not reported, and no clone a single base away is much larger than it. Stable Graves' hyperthyroidism was defined as no progression to ophthalmopathy during 18 months of follow-up. Hyperthyroidism patients were newly diagnosed, had a disease duration of under 2 months, and were aged 18 to 65 years. The study excluded patients with uncontrolled infections, other autoimmune diseases, pregnancy or lactation. Diagnoses were established on the basis of clinical symptoms, serum thyroxine and TRAb, thyroid ultrasound, and orbital computed tomography. Ficoll-Paque density gradient centrifugation was used to isolate PBMCs from approximately 10 ml of fresh peripheral blood. Total RNA was extracted using Trizol reagent, and RNA quality was assessed on an Agilent 2100 Bioanalyzer. The TCR beta CDR3 regions were amplified from RNA transcripts. A first-round RT-PCR of the TCR CDR3 used the HTBI primer set with the Qiagen OneStep RT-PCR kit. Libraries were constructed in a second round of multiplex PCR, after which size selection and purification were carried out. Libraries were sequenced paired-end with 100 bp reads on an Illumina HiSeq2000. In the source study's methods: Raw data were processed with SOAPnuke, discarding reads with adapters, uncalled bases, mean Phred below 15, or no exact constant-primer or identifier match. High-quality paired reads were merged using COPE v1.2.5, and each unique nucleotide sequence was defined as a clonotype. MiTCR v1.1 was used to align the clonotypes against IMGT TRBV, TRBD and TRBJ reference segments. The analysis included only V-J combinations with a frequency above 0.0001, which together covered more than 99% of the repertoires. The TCS score was defined as F50 (clonal expansion) divided by E x V (chaos), with BLOSUM62-based TCRdist calculated between CDR3 peptides within each V-J. Welch's t-statistics and random forest reduced approximately 520 V-J features to 13, which were used in a naive Bayes classifier (R e1071). The similarity between thyroid and blood repertoires was quantified using the Morisita-Horn index. TCRdb passed the public sequencing reads through fastp at Q25 and MiXCR, retaining productive beta sequences. One record per CDR3 amino acid sequence lists the most common genes and DNA. These V and J calls originate from TCRdb's pipeline instead of the authors' own analysis. The sample table records about 760,000 distinct CDR3 sequences; roughly 32% of these occur just once. The biggest ten clones account for around 29% of the sample.

The source of the sample is a study of T cells in Graves' hyperthyroidism and ophthalmopathy (dated by TCRdb to the late 2010s). Turning to the overall study: Peripheral blood samples were taken at initial diagnosis, before any treatment was given. To identify TCR V-J signatures that set the groups apart, the researchers used a discovery cohort of 90 to 100 patients, made up of 43 with Graves' ophthalmopathy and about 60 with stable Graves' hyperthyroidism. Whether ophthalmopathy could be predicted prospectively was tested in an independent validation cohort made up of roughly 20 hyperthyroidism patients plus 17 patients who later progressed to ophthalmopathy. The approximately 97 discovery patients were randomly divided into training and test sets at a 7:3 ratio. In several Graves' hyperthyroidism patients, the study also compared T-cell repertoires from thyroid tissue with T-cell repertoires from blood. Following sampling, methimazole starting at 30 mg daily was given to hyperthyroidism patients, and high-dose intravenous methylprednisolone was given to ophthalmopathy patients. TCR Vbeta CDR3 sequencing of 120 to 150 peripheral blood samples (approximately 44 ophthalmopathy, 75 hyperthyroidism and some 17 progressor patients) is reported in the paper.

Beyond this particular receptor, the publication reports: Most expanded thyroid clonotypes (frequency above 0.001) were also detected in blood, suggesting blood repertoires may reflect thyroid immune responses. During validation, the model predicted progression to ophthalmopathy a median of about 6.5 months ahead of onset, with approximately 70% sensitivity and more than 72% specificity. Sample size was not statistically predetermined, and blinding of investigators to group allocation was not performed. Ophthalmopathy was separated from stable hyperthyroidism by a 13 V-J signature model, with about 86% sensitivity and around 81% specificity obtained in cross-validation and 80%/75% obtained in testing.

Sequencing was done on a sample of blood. This TCR was recovered from a woman between 35 and 50 years old with Graves' hyperthyroidism.

The CDR3 protein sequence reads: CSARQRGGLNEQYF. The DNA reads TGCAGTGCTAGACAGCGGGGGGGCTTGAATGAGCAGTACTTC. The V and J segments used are TRBV20-1 and TRBJ2-7; TRBD2 fits 10 bases in the junction. Ends trimmed: V by 2 bases, J by 7 bases; bases unmatched to a gene: 8. Via the germline V gene (reference sequence), CDR1 is DFQATT and CDR2 SNEGSKA. The CDR3 measures 14 amino acids from cysteine to phenylalanine. CDR3 DNA is the only sequence kept; it has 42 bases, read in frame from the first base.